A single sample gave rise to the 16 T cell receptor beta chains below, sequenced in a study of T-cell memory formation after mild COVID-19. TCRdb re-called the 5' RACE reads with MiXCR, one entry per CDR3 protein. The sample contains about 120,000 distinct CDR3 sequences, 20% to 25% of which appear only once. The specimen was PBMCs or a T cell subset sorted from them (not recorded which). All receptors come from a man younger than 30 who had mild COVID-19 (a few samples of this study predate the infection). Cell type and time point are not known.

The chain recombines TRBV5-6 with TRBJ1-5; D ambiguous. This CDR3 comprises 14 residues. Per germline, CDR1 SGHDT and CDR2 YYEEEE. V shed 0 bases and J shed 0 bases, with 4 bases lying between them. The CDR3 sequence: CASSLVSSNQPQHF. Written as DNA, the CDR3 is TGTGCCAGCAGCTTGGTCTCTAGCAATCAGCCCCAGCATTTT.

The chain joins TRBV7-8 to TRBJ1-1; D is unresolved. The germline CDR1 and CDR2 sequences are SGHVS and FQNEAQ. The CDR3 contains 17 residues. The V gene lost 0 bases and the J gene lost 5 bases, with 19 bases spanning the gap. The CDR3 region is CASSLALITAPGTEAFF. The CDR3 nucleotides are TGTGCCAGCAGCTTAGCGCTGATTACGGCCCCTGGGACTGAAGCTTTCTTT.

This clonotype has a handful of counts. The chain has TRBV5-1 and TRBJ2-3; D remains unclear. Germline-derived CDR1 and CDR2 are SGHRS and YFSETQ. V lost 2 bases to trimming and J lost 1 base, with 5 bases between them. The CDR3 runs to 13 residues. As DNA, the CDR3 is TGCGCCAGCAGCTTCCGCGGCACAGATACGCAGTATTTT. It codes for CASSFRGTDTQYF.

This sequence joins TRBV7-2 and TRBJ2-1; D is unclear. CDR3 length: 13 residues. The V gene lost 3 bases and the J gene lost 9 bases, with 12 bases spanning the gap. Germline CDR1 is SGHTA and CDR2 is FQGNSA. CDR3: CASSLWGSVEQFF. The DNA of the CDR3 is TGTGCCAGCAGCTTGTGGGGATCTGTTGAGCAGTTCTTC.

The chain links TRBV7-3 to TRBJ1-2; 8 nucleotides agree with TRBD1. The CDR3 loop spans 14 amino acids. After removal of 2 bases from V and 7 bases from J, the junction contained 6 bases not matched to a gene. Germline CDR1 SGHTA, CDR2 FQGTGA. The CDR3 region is CASSLGDRGSGYTF. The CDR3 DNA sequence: TGTGCCAGCAGCTTAGGTGACAGGGGCTCTGGCTACACCTTC.

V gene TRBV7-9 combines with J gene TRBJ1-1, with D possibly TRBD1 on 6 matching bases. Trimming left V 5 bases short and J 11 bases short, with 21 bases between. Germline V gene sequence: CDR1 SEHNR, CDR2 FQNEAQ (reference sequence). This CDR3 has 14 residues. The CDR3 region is CASSHPPRGEGAFF. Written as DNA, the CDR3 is TGTGCCAGCAGCCACCCGCCGAGGGGGGAAGGTGCTTTCTTT.

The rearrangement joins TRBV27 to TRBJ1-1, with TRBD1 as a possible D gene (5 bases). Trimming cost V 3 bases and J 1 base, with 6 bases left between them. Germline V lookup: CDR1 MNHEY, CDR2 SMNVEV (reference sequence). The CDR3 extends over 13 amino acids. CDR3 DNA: TGTGCCAGCAGTTTTGGACAGAACACTGAAGCTTTCTTT. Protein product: CASSFGQNTEAFF.

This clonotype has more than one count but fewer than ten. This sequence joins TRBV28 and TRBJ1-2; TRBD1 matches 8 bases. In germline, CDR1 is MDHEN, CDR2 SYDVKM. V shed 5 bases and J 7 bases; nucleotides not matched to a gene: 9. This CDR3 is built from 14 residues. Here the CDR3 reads CASSLTGAGGGYTF. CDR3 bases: TGTGCCAGCAGTCTGACAGGGGCAGGGGGTGGCTACACCTTC.

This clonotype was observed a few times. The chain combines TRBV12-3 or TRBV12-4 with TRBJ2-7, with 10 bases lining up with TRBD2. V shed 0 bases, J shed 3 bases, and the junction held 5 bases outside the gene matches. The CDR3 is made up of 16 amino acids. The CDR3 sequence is CASSLAVLAGDYEQYF. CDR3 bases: TGTGCCAGCAGTTTAGCGGTCCTAGCGGGGGACTACGAGCAGTACTTC.

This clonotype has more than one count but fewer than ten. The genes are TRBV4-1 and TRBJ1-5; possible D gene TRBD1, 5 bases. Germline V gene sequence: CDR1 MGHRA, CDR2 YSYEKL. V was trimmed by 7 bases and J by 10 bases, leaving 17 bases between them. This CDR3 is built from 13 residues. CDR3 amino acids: CASNLGHRIPQHF. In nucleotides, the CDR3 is TGCGCCAGCAACCTGGGCCACAGGATTCCCCAGCATTTT.

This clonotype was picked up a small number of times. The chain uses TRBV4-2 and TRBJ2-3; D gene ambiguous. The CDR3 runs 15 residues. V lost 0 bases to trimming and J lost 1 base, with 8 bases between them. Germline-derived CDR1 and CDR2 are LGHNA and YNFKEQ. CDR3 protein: CASSQDLRGTDTQYF. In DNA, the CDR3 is TGTGCCAGCAGCCAAGATCTAAGGGGCACAGATACGCAGTATTTT.

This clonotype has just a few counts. CDR3 protein: CASSSRANTEAFF. The CDR3 region has the DNA TGTGCCAGCAGCTCCAGGGCGAACACTGAAGCTTTCTTT. The chain couples TRBV4-2 to TRBJ1-1; D might be TRBD1 (5 bases). The CDR3 totals 13 residues. Germline CDR1 reads LGHNA; CDR2 reads YNFKEQ. Trimming took off 5 bases at V and 1 base at J, with 8 bases between the two ends.

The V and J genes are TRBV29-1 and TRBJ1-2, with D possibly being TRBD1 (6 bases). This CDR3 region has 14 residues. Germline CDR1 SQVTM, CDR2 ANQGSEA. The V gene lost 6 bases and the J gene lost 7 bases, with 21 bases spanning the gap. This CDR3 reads CSVAGQGTRFGYTF. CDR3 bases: TGCAGCGTCGCCGGGCAGGGGACAAGGTTTGGCTACACCTTC.

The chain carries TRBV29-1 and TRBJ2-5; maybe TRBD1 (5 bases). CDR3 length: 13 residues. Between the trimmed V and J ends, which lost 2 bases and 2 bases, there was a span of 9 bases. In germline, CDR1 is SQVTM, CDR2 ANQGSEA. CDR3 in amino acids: CSVERAGQETQYF. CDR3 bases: TGCAGCGTTGAAAGGGCAGGGCAAGAGACCCAGTACTTC.

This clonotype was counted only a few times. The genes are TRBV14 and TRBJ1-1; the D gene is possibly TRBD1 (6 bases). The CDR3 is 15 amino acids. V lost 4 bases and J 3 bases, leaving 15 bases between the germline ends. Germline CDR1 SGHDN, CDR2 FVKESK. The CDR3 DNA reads TGTGCCAGCAGCCCACACAGGGTCATTGACACTGAAGCTTTCTTT. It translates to CASSPHRVIDTEAFF.

The CDR3 reads CAWSARTGYLHNEQFF. In DNA form, the CDR3 reads TGTGCCTGGAGTGCGAGAACAGGGTATCTACACAATGAGCAGTTCTTC. This chain joins TRBV30 and TRBJ2-1, with TRBD1 as a possible D gene (6 bases). Germline lookup yields CDR1 GTSNPN and CDR2 SVGIG (reference sequence). The V gene lost 1 base and the J gene lost 5 bases, with 18 bases spanning the gap. This CDR3 is 16 amino acids long.